A selection of T cell receptor beta chains follows, all from one sample in a study of blood T cell repertoires in COVID-19. Sequencing was performed with immunoSEQ multiplex PCR; in TCRdb, only in-frame clones are kept and a portion is missing. Of 150,000 to 170,000 clones in the sample, about 89% were seen once. Sample: peripheral blood. All receptors come from a man between 50 and 59 years old with acute or convalescent COVID-19. CDR3s include the opening cysteine and the closing phenylalanine or tryptophan. The order of the fields is J gene, V gene, clone size, D gene, CDR3 protein, CDR3 DNA. D genes are given only for firm matches. Only some rows state a clone size, as once, few, many or a class for expanded clones.

>TRBJ1-2|TRBV19|.|.
CASSRGYGYTF
TGTGCCAGTTCTAGGGGCTATGGCTACACCTTC
>TRBJ1-3|TRBV19|.|.
CASSIARGSGNTIYF
TGTGCCAGTAGTATAGCAAGGGGCTCTGGAAACACCATATATTTT
>TRBJ2-5|TRBV7-9|.|.
CASGGGGYQYF
TGTGCCAGCGGGGGAGGGGGTTACCAGTACTTC
>TRBJ2-1|TRBV11-2|.|.
CASSLDRRGAGNEQFF
TGTGCCAGCAGCTTAGATCGGAGGGGCGCTGGCAATGAGCAGTTCTTC
>TRBJ1-2|TRBV5-6|.|.
CASSLNGYYGYTF
TGTGCCAGCAGCTTGAACGGGTACTATGGCTACACCTTC
>TRBJ2-7|TRBV3-1/TRBV3-2|.|.
CASSQYGSYEQYF
TGTGCCAGCAGCCAATACGGTTCCTACGAGCAGTACTTC
>TRBJ1-6|TRBV19|.|.
CASSWTVGGSYNSPLHF
TGTGCCAGTAGTTGGACAGTCGGCGGCTCCTATAATTCACCCCTCCACTTT
>TRBJ2-3|TRBV4-1|once|.
CASSLRVPDTQYF
TGCGCCAGCAGCCTCAGGGTCCCAGATACGCAGTATTTT
>TRBJ2-3|TRBV18|.|TRBD2
CASSPPLRGGTDTQYF
TGTGCCAGCTCACCACCGTTGCGGGGGGGCACAGATACGCAGTATTTT
>TRBJ2-1|TRBV2|.|.
CANAPGQHNEQFF
TGTGCCAACGCCCCGGGACAACACAATGAGCAGTTCTTC
>TRBJ2-1|TRBV24-1|.|TRBD2
CATSDPGSGRYNEQFF
TGTGCCACCAGTGATCCCGGAAGCGGGAGGTACAATGAGCAGTTCTTC
>TRBJ2-1|TRBV7-2|.|TRBD2
CASSLDETGGLVEQFF
TGTGCCAGCAGCTTAGACGAGACGGGGGGGCTCGTTGAGCAGTTCTTC
>TRBJ1-5|TRBV30|.|.
CAWSQGNSNQPQHF
TGTGCCTGGAGTCAGGGGAATAGCAATCAGCCCCAGCATTTT
>TRBJ2-1|TRBV7-2|.|TRBD2
CASSSPGTSANNEQFF
TGTGCCAGCAGCTCCCCCGGGACTAGCGCTAACAATGAGCAGTTCTTC
>TRBJ2-2|TRBV2|.|TRBD1
CASNIQGVGELFF
TGTGCCAGCAATATACAGGGGGTCGGGGAGCTGTTTTTT
>TRBJ2-3|TRBV9|.|.
CASSVAQDWDTQYF
TGTGCCAGCAGCGTAGCTCAGGACTGGGATACGCAGTATTTT
>TRBJ2-7|TRBV7-3|.|.
CASSLGAGSYEQYF
TGTGCCAGCAGCTTAGGGGCCGGATCCTACGAGCAGTACTTC
>TRBJ2-3|TRBV30|.|TRBD2
CAWGGLAGSTDTQYF
TGTGCCTGGGGGGGACTAGCGGGGAGCACAGATACGCAGTATTTT
>TRBJ1-6|TRBV27|.|TRBD1
CASSWGQGSRSPLHF
TGTGCCAGCAGCTGGGGACAGGGAAGCAGATCACCCCTCCACTTT
>TRBJ2-1|TRBV9|.|TRBD1
CASSARTGSYNEQFF
TGTGCCAGCAGCGCCCGGACAGGCTCCTACAATGAGCAGTTCTTC
>TRBJ1-2|TRBV5-5|.|TRBD1
CASSPGQGVYGYTF
TGTGCCAGCAGCCCCGGACAGGGCGTCTATGGCTACACCTTC
>TRBJ1-6|TRBV3-1/TRBV3-2|.|.
CASSQDWQDNSPLHF
TGTGCCAGCAGCCAAGACTGGCAAGATAATTCACCCCTCCACTTT
>TRBJ1-4|TRBV5-1|.|TRBD1
CASSFSGGQGGEKLFF
TGCGCCAGCAGCTTTAGTGGGGGACAGGGAGGTGAAAAACTGTTTTTT
>TRBJ2-6|TRBV19|.|.
CASQAGTGANVLTF
TGTGCCAGTCAGGCAGGGACTGGGGCCAACGTCCTGACTTTC
>TRBJ2-2|TRBV5-1|.|TRBD2
CASSIGLAGNTGELFF
TGCGCCAGCAGCATAGGACTAGCGGGGAACACCGGGGAGCTGTTTTTT
>TRBJ1-1|TRBV7-8|.|.
CASSLTRGSEAFF
TGTGCCAGCAGCCTAACCCGGGGAAGTGAAGCTTTCTTT
>TRBJ2-2|TRBV15|.|TRBD2
CATSRFSGSRPGELFF
TGTGCCACCAGCAGATTTAGCGGGAGTAGGCCCGGGGAGCTGTTTTTT
>TRBJ2-2|TRBV2|once|.
CASTLEEGRAGELFF
TGTGCCAGCACCCTAGAGGAGGGGCGAGCCGGGGAGCTGTTTTTT
>TRBJ2-1|TRBV10-3|.|TRBD2
CAISETHSGGASEQFF
TGTGCCATCAGTGAGACTCATAGCGGGGGGGCCTCTGAGCAGTTCTTC
>TRBJ1-2|TRBV5-6|.|TRBD1
CASSLEGTGGGYTF
TGTGCCAGCAGCTTGGAGGGGACAGGTGGGGGCTACACCTTC